This T cell receptor beta chain was retrieved from a study of response to subunit inactivated influenza vaccine. Study conclusions and caveats: Seasonal influenza vaccination, on each occasion, was suggested by the authors to recruit few new T cells.

This CDR3 region has 14 residues. Germline V gives CDR1 DFQATT, CDR2 SNEGSKA (reference sequence). Remarks on this clonotype: Its antigen is unknown. The junction departs from germline at one end; a sequencing error may be responsible.

TCRdb passed the RT-PCR reads through MiXCR, listing each CDR3 protein once. This sample has about half a million distinct CDR3 sequences, with around 25% found just once. This rearrangement joins TRBV20-1 to TRBJ2-2, with TRBD2 identical over 7 bases. This clonotype was sampled from a middle-aged man who received an inactivated influenza vaccine. Sequences were derived from CD4+ T cells sorted from PBMCs, sampled more than 4 days after vaccination. CDR3 in DNA: TGCAGTGCAAGAGCGGGGTCCCATGACGGGGAGCTGTTTTTT. Protein product: CSARAGSHDGELFF.